This T cell receptor (beta chain) was found in a study of CD8 T cells in Susac syndrome. A quantity of about 0.45 to 1 ug RNA underwent reverse transcription using random hexamers. TCR beta CDR3 was amplified by immunoSEQ multiplex PCR. This amplification extended across 54 Vbeta and 13 Jbeta segments. MiXCR, run by TCRdb on the immunoSEQ multiplex PCR reads, gives a single entry per CDR3 protein. The profile shows about 210,000 distinct CDR3 sequences, just under 95% of them singletons. CDR3 length: 14 residues. The J segment lost 3 bases and the V segment lost 4 bases, leaving 5 bases of the junction unmatched. The germline V gene encodes CDR1 SGHNT and CDR2 YYREEE (reference sequence).

Sample: CD4+ T cells from PBMCs. J is TRBJ2-3 and V is TRBV5-4; 7 bases match TRBD2. The sequence was obtained from a human donor with multiple sclerosis. DNA for the CDR3: TGTGCCAGCAGCAGTGGACTAGTAACAGATACGCAGTATTTT. This sequence encodes CASSSGLVTDTQYF.